Following are 2 T cell receptor beta chains from one sample sequenced in a study of beta chain features in type 1 diabetes. Every isolated RNA sample was fully reverse transcribed, so sequencing captured expressed TCRB transcripts. The protocol was immunoSEQ multiplex PCR, while the TCRdb copy is restricted to in-frame clones and leaves out a portion. Of 900,000 or so clones in the sample, roughly a sixth were seen once. Sequencing was carried out using naive CD4+ T cells from blood. The receptors derive from a woman in her late teens or twenties in good health.

Only a few counts were recorded for this clone. The chain couples TRBV7-8 to TRBJ2-6, with a tentative D call TRBD1 (5 bases). This CDR3 comprises 17 residues. Between the trimmed V and J ends, which lost 4 bases and 2 bases, there was a span of 15 bases. Germline V CDR1 and CDR2: SGHVS, FQNEAQ. CDR3 coding DNA: TGTGCCAGCAGCTCCAATTACAGGTCGGCTGGGGCCAACGTCCTGACTTTC. This gives the protein CASSSNYRSAGANVLTF. The full variable domain, in which reference TRBV7-8 and TRBJ2-6 provide the parts outside the CDR3, is GAGVSQSPRYKVAKRGQDVALRCDPISGHVSLFWYQQALGQGPEFLTYFQNEAQLDKSGLPSDRFFAERPEGSVSTLKIQRTQQEDSAVYLCASSSNYRSAGANVLTFGAGSRLTVL.

This chain uses TRBV4-3 with TRBJ2-3, with 8 bases matching TRBD2. This CDR3 comprises 15 residues. Germline V gives CDR1 LGHNA, CDR2 YSLEER. The trim removed 1 base at V and 5 bases at J, leaving 5 bases unmatched. Here the CDR3 DNA reads TGCGCCAGCAGCCAAGGAAGTGCGGGAGGAGATACGCAGTATTTT. Translated, it gives CASSQGSAGGDTQYF.